These 30 T cell receptor beta chains originate from one sample sequenced in a study of blood T cell repertoires in COVID-19. Here immunoSEQ multiplex PCR was the method, and the copy in TCRdb shows in-frame clones only, minus some. Of 200,000 to 300,000 clones in the sample, more than 75% were seen once. The sample was peripheral blood. These receptor sequences come from a man at least 80 years old with acute or convalescent COVID-19.

This sequence joins TRBV3-1 (or the pseudogene TRBV3-2) and TRBJ2-1, with D perhaps matching TRBD2 (5 bases). Germline CDR1 and CDR2: LGHDT and YNNKEL (reference sequence). The CDR3 runs to 18 residues. V was cut by 3 bases and J by 4 bases, with 22 bases left in between. The CDR3 is CASSHRLLLAQNYNEQFF. The DNA for the CDR3 is TGTGCCAGCAGCCACCGCCTCCTTTTAGCGCAAAATTACAATGAGCAGTTCTTC.

V usage is TRBV6-6 and J usage is TRBJ2-1; TRBD2 aligns across 11 bases. This CDR3 contains 13 residues. Losses at the gene ends were 8 bases for V and 7 bases for J; bases not matched to a gene: 4. Germline V lookup: CDR1 MNHNY, CDR2 SVGAGI (reference sequence). CDR3 sequence: CASLAGGGNEQFF. CDR3 nucleotides: TGTGCCAGCCTAGCGGGAGGAGGGAATGAGCAGTTCTTC.

The chain carries TRBV5-1 and TRBJ2-5, with 7 bases lining up with TRBD2. V trimming: 5 bases; J trimming: 0 bases; junction bases outside the gene matches: 4. In germline, CDR1 is SGHRS, CDR2 YFSETQ. The CDR3 has 14 amino acids. The CDR3 protein is CASRVRGDQETQYF. Written as DNA, the CDR3 is TGCGCCAGCAGGGTCCGGGGGGACCAAGAGACCCAGTACTTC.

This CDR3 reads CASSQDTGKTEAFF. DNA for the CDR3: TGCGCCAGCAGCCAAGATACAGGGAAAACTGAAGCTTTCTTT. The V call is TRBV4-3, the J call TRBJ1-1; the D gene is possibly TRBD1 (6 bases). Germline V lookup: CDR1 LGHNA, CDR2 YSLEER. The CDR3 sequence is 14 residues long. V was clipped by 0 bases and J by 5 bases, with 10 bases between them.

This clone was picked up one time. V gene TRBV6-6 combines with J gene TRBJ1-1, with TRBD1 identical over 7 bases. The CDR3 loop spans 15 amino acids. V lost 5 bases, J lost 0 bases, and 6 bases stayed unmatched. Germline assignment: CDR1 MNHNY and CDR2 SVGAGI (reference sequence). As DNA, the CDR3 is TGTGCCAGCAGTCCCCCCGGGACAGTGAACACTGAAGCTTTCTTT. Translation: CASSPPGTVNTEAFF.

The rearrangement joins TRBV15 to TRBJ1-4; 7 bases map to TRBD1. Germline CDR1 reads LNHNV; CDR2 reads YYDKDF (reference sequence). This CDR3 is 14 amino acids long. The V and J ends lost 6 bases and 5 bases, in that order; junction bases with no gene match: 6. The CDR3 DNA is TGTGCCACCAGAGGGGGCAAAAGGAATGAAAAACTGTTTTTT. Amino acids: CATRGGKRNEKLFF. Combining the CDR3 with reference TRBV15 and TRBJ1-4 gives the whole variable domain DAMVIQNPRYQVTQFGKPVTLSCSQTLNHNVMYWYQQKSSQAPKLLFHYYDKDFNNEADTPDNFQSRRPNTSFCFLDIRSPGLGDTAMYLCATRGGKRNEKLFFGSGTQLSVL.

V usage is TRBV10-3 and J usage is TRBJ2-2, with TRBD2 matching over 14 bases. The trim removed 6 bases at V and 4 bases at J, leaving 10 bases unmatched. The CDR3 consists of 18 residues. The V gene's germline CDR1 is ENHRY and CDR2 SYGVKD. CDR3 DNA sequence: TGTGCCATCAGGGGGGGGACTAGCGGGAGTCGGACCACCGGGGAGCTGTTTTTT. Its protein product is CAIRGGTSGSRTTGELFF.

This chain uses TRBV6-5 with TRBJ1-5; 9 bases agree with TRBD1. Germline V CDR1 and CDR2: MNHEY, SVGAGI. J lost 4 bases, V lost 7 bases, and 5 bases had no gene match. The CDR3 spans 14 residues. This chain's CDR3 is CASTLDRGNQPQHF. The CDR3 nucleotides read TGTGCCAGCACGCTGGACAGGGGAAATCAGCCCCAGCATTTT.

This chain connects TRBV5-1 to TRBJ1-1, with D possibly matching TRBD1 (6 bases). This CDR3 is built from 15 residues. Germline CDR1 and CDR2: SGHRS and YFSETQ. V dropped 1 base and J dropped 0 bases, with 10 bases sitting between them. The CDR3 sequence is CASSLNQGLNTEAFF. The CDR3 nucleotides read TGCGCCAGCAGCTTGAACCAGGGGTTGAACACTGAAGCTTTCTTT.

The rearrangement uses TRBV11-2 and TRBJ1-5; 9 nucleotides agree with TRBD1. Germline CDR1 reads SGHAT; CDR2 reads FQNNGV. V was clipped by 6 bases and J by 5 bases; unmatched bases: 11. The CDR3 runs 16 residues. The CDR3 DNA sequence: TGTGCCAGCAGGAACTTCAGACAGGGGGGGCATCAGCCCCAGCATTTT. It yields the protein CASRNFRQGGHQPQHF.

A single count supports this clone. The genes are TRBV27 and TRBJ2-7; D uncertain. The CDR3 spans 14 residues. CDR1 is MNHEY, CDR2 SMNVEV, per germline (reference sequence). V lost 2 bases, J lost 6 bases, and 14 bases lay in between. The DNA of the CDR3 is TGTGCCAGCAGTTTAACTTTCCCCCCGGGCGAGCAGTACTTC. It encodes CASSLTFPPGEQYF.

This rearrangement joins TRBV19 to TRBJ1-6; TRBD1 matches 7 bases. The J segment lost 7 bases and the V segment lost 6 bases, leaving 15 bases of the junction unmatched. Per the germline V gene, CDR1 is LNHDA and CDR2 is SQIVND (reference sequence). The CDR3 sequence is 17 residues long. The CDR3 sequence: CASRVDRPGTENSPLHF. In nucleotides, the CDR3 is TGTGCCAGTAGGGTGGACAGGCCCGGGACGGAGAATTCACCCCTCCACTTT. The full variable domain, in which reference TRBV19 and TRBJ1-6 provide the parts outside the CDR3, is DGGITQSPKYLFRKEGQNVTLSCEQNLNHDAMYWYRQDPGQGLRLIYYSQIVNDFQKGDIAEGYSVSREKKESFPLTVTSAQKNPTAFYLCASRVDRPGTENSPLHFGNGTRLTVT.

This chain connects TRBV3-1 (or the pseudogene TRBV3-2) to TRBJ2-7, with 11 nucleotides matching TRBD2. In germline, CDR1 is LGHDT, CDR2 YNNKEL (reference sequence). The CDR3 consists of 16 residues. Trimming at V came to 3 bases and at J to 2 bases, leaving 6 bases not matched to a gene. For the CDR3, the DNA is TGTGCCAGCAGCCAGGCTAGCGGGGGGCCAACCTACGAGCAGTACTTC. Its translation: CASSQASGGPTYEQYF.

This clone has only one observation. The rearrangement uses TRBV7-9 and TRBJ1-5, with D uncertain. This CDR3 region has 13 residues. The germline gives CDR1 SEHNR, CDR2 FQNEAQ (reference sequence). V shed 5 bases and J shed 7 bases, with 12 bases lying between them. The CDR3 sequence: CASSLDGFQPQHF. The CDR3 nucleotides are TGTGCCAGCAGCCTAGACGGGTTCCAGCCCCAGCATTTT.

This clone came up a few times. CDR3 bases: TGTGCCAGTAGCCCGGACAGGATCACAGATACGCAGTATTTT. This codes for CASSPDRITDTQYF. V and J are TRBV19 and TRBJ2-3; TRBD1 matches 7 bases. This CDR3 contains 14 residues. Germline-derived CDR1 and CDR2 are LNHDA and SQIVND (reference sequence). Losses at the gene ends were 6 bases for V and 2 bases for J; bases not matched to a gene: 5.

V gene TRBV2 combines with J gene TRBJ1-5; tentative D call: TRBD1 (6 bases). V was trimmed by 7 bases and J by 6 bases, leaving 16 bases between them. Germline lookup yields CDR1 SNHLY and CDR2 FYNNEI. CDR3 size: 14 residues. CDR3 nucleotides: TGTGCCAGCACTGTGACAGGTTTCGTTCAGCCCCAGCATTTT. Its protein is CASTVTGFVQPQHF.

This clone was recorded a few times. V and J are TRBV7-9 and TRBJ1-4, with D unclear. The V end lost 2 bases, the J end lost 5 bases, and 9 bases lay between the germline ends. The CDR3 is 14 amino acids. Germline loops: CDR1 SEHNR, CDR2 FQNEAQ (reference sequence). CDR3 region: CASSLSSSNEKLFF. CDR3 DNA sequence: TGTGCCAGCAGCTTAAGCTCTTCCAATGAAAAACTGTTTTTT.

The rearrangement joins TRBV7-2 to TRBJ1-5; D not certain. V was clipped by 4 bases and J by 1 base, with 17 bases between them. CDR1 and CDR2 (germline): SGHTA, FQGNSA. This CDR3 region has 17 residues. The CDR3 region is CASSYGRNRGSNQPQHF. The CDR3 DNA is TGTGCCAGCAGCTACGGACGGAACCGCGGGAGCAATCAGCCCCAGCATTTT.

The genes are TRBV19 and TRBJ2-2; 8 nucleotides match TRBD1. The CDR3 contains 19 residues. The trim removed 3 bases at V and 0 bases at J, leaving 12 bases unmatched. CDR1 and CDR2 from the germline V gene are LNHDA and SQIVND (reference sequence). In DNA form, the CDR3 reads TGTGCCAGTAGTATTGCAGACAGGGGAATTTGGGCGAACACCGGGGAGCTGTTTTTT. Translated, it gives CASSIADRGIWANTGELFF.

The V and J genes are TRBV28 and TRBJ1-4; TRBD1 matches at 9 bases. The CDR3 runs 15 residues. V was pared by 6 bases and J by 6 bases, with 8 bases of the junction left unmatched. Per the germline V gene, CDR1 is MDHEN and CDR2 is SYDVKM. In nucleotides, the CDR3 is TGTGCCAGCAGAGGGGGACAGGGCTGGGATGAAAAACTGTTTTTT. Protein: CASRGGQGWDEKLFF. The whole variable domain, remainder taken from reference TRBV28 and TRBJ1-4, is DVKVTQSSRYLVKRTGEKVFLECVQDMDHENMFWYRQDPGLGLRLIYFSYDVKMKEKGDIPEGYSVSREKKERFSLILESASTNQTSMYLCASRGGQGWDEKLFFGSGTQLSVL.

The CDR3 is CASSLADSTGEKLFF. CDR3 nucleotides: TGCGCCAGCAGCTTGGCCGACAGTACTGGGGAAAAACTGTTTTTT. This sequence joins TRBV5-1 and TRBJ1-4; D is possibly TRBD1 (5 bases). With 0 bases removed from V and 8 bases from J, the gap between germline ends came to 14 bases. The CDR3 extends over 15 amino acids. CDR1 is SGHRS, CDR2 YFSETQ, per germline.

Here the CDR3 DNA reads TGCGCCAGCAGCCCAGCGGGCCGGGCGTTTTCCTACGAGCAGTACTTC. Translation gives CASSPAGRAFSYEQYF. The chain carries TRBV5-1 and TRBJ2-7, with D tentatively TRBD2 (6 bases). The CDR3 totals 16 residues. Germline CDR1 SGHRS, CDR2 YFSETQ. Trimming took off 4 bases at V and 1 base at J, with 18 bases between the two ends.

The J gene is TRBJ2-7, the V gene TRBV12-3 or TRBV12-4; D not certain. V lost 6 bases, J lost 2 bases, and 8 bases lay in between. The CDR3 spans 12 residues. The CDR3, as DNA: TGTGCCAGCAGCCGAACACCCTACGAGCAGTACTTC. As protein: CASSRTPYEQYF.

The V and J genes are TRBV11-3 and TRBJ2-2; the match to TRBD1 covers 8 bases. The CDR3 has 15 amino acids. Germline assignment: CDR1 SGHNT and CDR2 YENEEA. The J segment lost 7 bases and the V segment lost 5 bases, leaving 9 bases of the junction unmatched. The chain's CDR3 is CASSPSTGVGGELFF. In DNA, the CDR3 is TGTGCCAGCAGCCCGTCGACAGGGGTGGGCGGGGAGCTGTTTTTT. The variable domain in full, with the rest retrieved from reference TRBV11-3 and TRBJ2-2, is EAGVVQSPRYKIIEKKQPVAFWCNPISGHNTLYWYLQNLGQGPELLIRYENEEAVDDSQLPKDRFSAERLKGVDSTLKIQPAELGDSAVYLCASSPSTGVGGELFFGEGSRLTVL.

The chain is built from TRBV4-1 and TRBJ2-7, with a tentative D call TRBD1 (6 bases). CDR1 is MGHRA, CDR2 YSYEKL, per germline. The length of the CDR3 is 15 residues. The V and J ends lost 0 bases and 4 bases respectively, with 13 bases between them. The CDR3 loop reads CASSQDSTGTYEQYF. DNA for the CDR3: TGCGCCAGCAGCCAAGATTCCACAGGGACGTACGAGCAGTACTTC.

V usage is TRBV6-2 or TRBV6-3 and J usage is TRBJ2-1, with D possibly matching TRBD2 (5 bases). CDR1 is MNHEY and CDR2 is SVGEGT in the germline V gene. This CDR3 contains 17 residues. V lost 0 bases and J 0 bases, leaving 12 bases between the germline ends. The CDR3 is CASSYSTLGSSYNEQFF. The CDR3 coding sequence is TGTGCCAGCAGTTACTCGACCTTGGGGAGCTCCTACAATGAGCAGTTCTTC.

The rearrangement joins TRBV6-5 to TRBJ2-1; D is unclear. The CDR3 runs 14 residues. CDR1 and CDR2 from the germline V gene are MNHEY and SVGAGI. V shed 4 bases and J shed 0 bases, with 7 bases lying between them. The DNA for the CDR3 is TGTGCCAGCAGTTTCCGGAGCTCCTACAATGAGCAGTTCTTC. Its protein is CASSFRSSYNEQFF.

In regard to this clone: This CDR3 is also generated by other DNA sequences in the sample. This chain links TRBV7-9 with TRBJ2-7, with 9 positions matching TRBD1. The CDR3 length is 14 residues. Germline V gene lookup returns CDR1 SEHNR and CDR2 FQNEAQ (reference sequence). V lost 1 base to trimming and J lost 5 bases; unmatched junction nucleotides: 3. The chain's CDR3 is CASSLVGTGNEQYF. DNA of the CDR3: TGTGCCAGCAGCTTAGTAGGGACAGGGAACGAGCAGTACTTC.

V gene TRBV4-1 combines with J gene TRBJ2-6; 7 positions agree with TRBD1. There are 17 residues in the CDR3. V trimming: 1 base; J trimming: 2 bases; junction bases outside the gene matches: 5. Germline V gene sequence: CDR1 MGHRA, CDR2 YSYEKL. Written as DNA, the CDR3 is TGCGCCAGCAGCCAAGTAGGGCAGGGGGCTGGGGCCAACGTCCTGACTTTC. This sequence encodes CASSQVGQGAGANVLTF.

Comment on this clone: One end of the junction varies from germline; a read error may be responsible. The genes are TRBV7-2 and TRBJ1-1; D is undetermined. The CDR3 has 13 residues. CDR1 SGHTA and CDR2 FQGNSA come from the germline V gene. CDR3 residues: CASSLGPAREALF. The CDR3 DNA follows: TGTGCCAGCAGCTTAGGTCCGGCGCGAGAGGCACTCTTT.